The clone carrying this T cell receptor (beta chain) occurred many times. The CDR3 spans 15 residues. Germline assignment: CDR1 SGHDN and CDR2 FVKESK. V lost 4 bases, J lost 4 bases, and 16 bases lay in between. This specimen belongs to a study of blood T cell repertoires in COVID-19. The authors' processing: Amplification with reference gene primers provided the estimates of nucleated cell counts. Sequenced by immunoSEQ multiplex PCR; TCRdb stores in-frame clones only, minus some. V, J and clone size were drawn from that table, and D and trimming were deduced from the DNA. The table includes about 150,000 clones, about four fifths detected once.

The sample comprised peripheral blood. V and J are TRBV14 and TRBJ1-2; the D gene is possibly TRBD1 (6 bases). The sequence was obtained from a man aged 70 or older with acute or convalescent COVID-19. The CDR3 protein is CASSPQSGQIYGYTF. Here the CDR3 DNA reads TGTGCCAGCAGCCCCCAAAGTGGACAGATCTATGGCTACACCTTC.